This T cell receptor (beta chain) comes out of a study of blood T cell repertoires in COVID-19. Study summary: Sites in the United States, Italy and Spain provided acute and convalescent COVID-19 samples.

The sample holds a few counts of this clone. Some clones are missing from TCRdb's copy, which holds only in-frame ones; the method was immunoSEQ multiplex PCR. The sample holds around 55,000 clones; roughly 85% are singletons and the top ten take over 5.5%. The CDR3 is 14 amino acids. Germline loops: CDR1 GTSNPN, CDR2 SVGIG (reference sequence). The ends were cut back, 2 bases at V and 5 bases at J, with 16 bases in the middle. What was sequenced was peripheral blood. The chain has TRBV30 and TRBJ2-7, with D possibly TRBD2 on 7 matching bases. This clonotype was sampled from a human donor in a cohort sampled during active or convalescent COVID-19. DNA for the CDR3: TGTGCCTGGAGTAAAGGGGGGGCCCTCCACGAGCAGTACTTC. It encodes CAWSKGGALHEQYF.